Listed here is a single T cell receptor (beta chain). The antigen remains unidentified. This sample stems from a study of monozygotic twins with inflammatory bowel disease. Blood was collected, roughly 2.5 ml per donor. Study results and limitations: The sharing of clonotypes with others was lower in IBD patients than in healthy twins, especially with disease activity.

Per-sample cDNA came from eight separate reactions. Template switching appended UMIs that held a 6-nucleotide sample barcode. TCRdb reprocessed the 5' RACE reads and reports one entry per CDR3 protein, with no DNA. The sample data list 110,000 to 150,000 distinct CDR3 sequences. The CDR3 has 16 amino acids. Germline V gene data show CDR1 as DFQATT and CDR2 as SNEGSKA (reference sequence). The sequence came from a human donor with ulcerative colitis or Crohn's disease, or a healthy co-twin of an affected twin (not recorded which). The material sequenced was blood. This chain joins TRBV20-1 and TRBJ2-1. The CDR3 loop reads CSARKHNTYQNNEQFF.